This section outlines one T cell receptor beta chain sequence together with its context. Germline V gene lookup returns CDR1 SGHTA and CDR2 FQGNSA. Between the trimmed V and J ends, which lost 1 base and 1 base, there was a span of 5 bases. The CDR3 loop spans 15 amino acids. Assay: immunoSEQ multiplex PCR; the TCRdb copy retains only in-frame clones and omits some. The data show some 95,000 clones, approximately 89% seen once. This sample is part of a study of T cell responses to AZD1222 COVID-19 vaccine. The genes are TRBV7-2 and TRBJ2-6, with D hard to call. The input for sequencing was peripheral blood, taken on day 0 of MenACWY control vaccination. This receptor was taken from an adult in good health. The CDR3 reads CASSLDWSGANVLTF. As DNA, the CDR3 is TGTGCCAGCAGCTTAGATTGGTCTGGGGCCAACGTCCTGACTTTC.